Below, 3 T cell receptor beta chains from the same sample are listed, as sequenced in a study of early T cells in non-severe SARS-CoV-2 infection. From the 5' RACE reads, TCRdb called clonotypes with MiXCR, one entry per CDR3 protein. The sample carries tens of thousands of distinct CDR3 sequences, approximately 10% recorded once. The input for sequencing was whole blood, taken at baseline. These receptors were taken from an adult who was a healthcare worker with PCR-confirmed SARS-CoV-2 infection or an uninfected control (not recorded which).

This clonotype has a handful of counts. J is TRBJ1-4 and V is TRBV9; D gene ambiguous. V lost 3 bases and J 8 bases, leaving 14 bases between the germline ends. Germline CDR1 reads SGDLS; CDR2 reads YYNGEE. This CDR3 region has 14 residues. The CDR3 spells CASSGPPRGEKLFF. Here the CDR3 DNA reads TGTGCCAGCAGCGGGCCCCCCCGGGGAGAAAAACTGTTTTTT.

This clonotype has a handful of counts. The chain carries TRBV14 and TRBJ2-2; D unclear. Germline CDR1 is SGHDN and CDR2 is FVKESK. Trimming left V 2 bases short and J 4 bases short, with 8 bases between. CDR3 length: 14 residues. DNA of the CDR3: TGTGCCAGCAGCCAAAACACTTTCACCGGGGAGCTGTTTTTT. Residues: CASSQNTFTGELFF.

This clonotype was observed a few times. This chain uses TRBV18 with TRBJ2-1, with unresolved D. The length of the CDR3 is 15 residues. V was shortened by 0 bases and J by 7 bases, with 13 bases between the two germline ends. Germline CDR1 and CDR2: KGHSH and LQKENI. CDR3 protein: CASSPPSGSRNEQFF. DNA of the CDR3: TGTGCCAGCTCACCACCTTCGGGCAGTCGGAATGAGCAGTTCTTC. The full variable domain, its missing parts supplied by reference TRBV18 and TRBJ2-1, is NAGVMQNPRHLVRRRGQEARLRCSPMKGHSHVYWYRQLPEEGLKFMVYLQKENIIDESGMPKERFSAEFPKEGPSILRIQQVVRGDSAAYFCASSPPSGSRNEQFFGPGTRLTVL.